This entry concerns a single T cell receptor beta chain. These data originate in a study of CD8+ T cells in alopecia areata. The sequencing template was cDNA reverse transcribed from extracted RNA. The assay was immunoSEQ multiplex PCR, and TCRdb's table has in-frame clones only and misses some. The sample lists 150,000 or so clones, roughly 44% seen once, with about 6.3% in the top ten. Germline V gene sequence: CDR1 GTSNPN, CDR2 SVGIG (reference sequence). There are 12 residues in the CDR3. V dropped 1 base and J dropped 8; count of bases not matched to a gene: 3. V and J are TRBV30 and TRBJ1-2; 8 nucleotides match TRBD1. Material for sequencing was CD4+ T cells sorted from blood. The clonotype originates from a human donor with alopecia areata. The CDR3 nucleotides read TGTGCCTGGAGTGGGGACAGGTACGGCTACACCTTC. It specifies CAWSGDRYGYTF.